What follows is one T cell receptor beta chain and its context. This clonotype was observed at least ten times. Its antigen is unknown. Mismatch with germline at one junction end may stem from a read error. This record belongs to a study of read filtering for tumor transcriptome and immune sequencing (dated by TCRdb to 2020 to 2021). Regarding the research as a whole: Of the patients in the cohort, approximately 17 were male and fewer than 15 were female, and their mean age was about 70 years, with a range of about 45 to 85. Under revised international staging, fewer than ten patients fell into R-ISS I, 15 or so into R-ISS II and about 7 into R-ISS III. After DNase treatment, whole-transcriptome libraries were prepared using the TruSeq RNA Access Library Prep Kit. Per sample, about 4 to 11 million TCR-region mapped reads were obtained with IR-seq, compared with only about 80 to 1,400 with RNA-seq. TCR repertoires obtained by targeted immune repertoire sequencing and by bulk whole-transcriptome sequencing performed on the same bone marrow samples were compared. As a main aim, a read-filtering strategy for immune repertoire data was addressed, with the specific question being whether clonotypes supported by a single read should be removed.

The CDR3 covers 13 residues, taking in both the cysteine and the phenylalanine. Only the CDR3 portion is preserved as DNA: 39 bases, with reading frame beginning at the first base. In the germline V gene (reference sequence), CDR1 corresponds to LGHDT and CDR2 to YNNKEL. Bone marrow was sampled from every patient at the time of active disease. Bone marrow mononuclear cells were isolated by Ficoll-Hypaque density gradient centrifugation. Myeloma plasma cells were removed and CD138-negative cells were obtained by negative selection following labeling with CD138 magnetic microbeads on a MACS separator. Flow cytometry on an Attune NxT with CD138 antibodies was used to check the purity of the isolated cells. Total RNA was extracted using TRIzol reagent and was quantified on a NanoDrop spectrophotometer. Paired RNA-seq and IR-seq were performed on each patient's CD138-negative bone marrow sample. The Immunoverse kit was used to build TCR libraries from about 400 ng RNA, with molecular barcoded adaptors covering alpha/delta and beta/gamma chains. The same RNA used for transcriptome sequencing was used for TCR library preparation. An Illumina HiSeq 4000 with 2 x 150 cycles was used to sequence the TCR libraries. Regarding the original processing steps: MiXCR aligned TCR reads to human V, D, J and C references and assembled the aligned reads into CDR3 clonotypes, with quality filtering and error correction included. Clonotype counts and gene usage diversity were analyzed with the tcR package in R. For inspection of raw mapping reads, RNA-seq reads were mapped by STAR aligner version 2.5.3a onto GRCh37 of the human genome. To test the effect of sequencing depth on detected clonotypes, IR-seq fastq files were randomly downsampled using Seqtk 1.3. Clones were called with MiXCR by TCRdb after fastp trimmed the public reads at Q25, and only in-frame beta chains were retained. Rows matching on CDR3 protein sequence are summarized as one entry with the most common DNA and genes. TCRdb assigned the V and J calls; the authors' analysis was not used. This sample has tens of thousands of distinct CDR3 sequences in its table, and about a fifth of those were observed once. The ten largest clones represent about 14% of the sample.

What the authors observed across the whole study: The correlation between IR-seq and RNA-seq shared clonotype proportions was increased by removal of single-read clonotypes. Compared with RNA-seq, IR-seq captured clonotypes at much greater depth and more reliably, and a smaller IR-seq throughput was enough to identify most of the shared clonotypes. In IR-seq, around 85% of clonotypes but 3% to 4.5% of total reads were represented by single-read clonotypes, whereas in RNA-seq, 74.6% of clonotypes and around 45% of reads were represented by single-read clonotypes. The sorted CD138-negative fraction was a mixed bone marrow immune population, not purified T cells.

The source material was a population of CD138-negative cells sorted from bone marrow. The cell subset or site label corresponds to: bone marrow mononuclear cells depleted of CD138+ plasma/myeloma cells by negative magnetic selection. The V gene is TRBV3-1 and the J gene is TRBJ2-7; a stretch of 9 junction bases matches TRBD2. The receptor was isolated from a donor older than 35 with multiple myeloma. The CDR3 reads as follows: CASRLAAAYEQYF. The sequence in DNA is TGTGCTAGCAGACTAGCGGCAGCCTACGAGCAGTACTTC.